The clone carrying this T cell receptor (beta chain) was seen only once. Extracted RNA was reverse transcribed into cDNA, the sequencing template. The repertoire was sequenced with immunoSEQ multiplex PCR; TCRdb's copy has only in-frame clones and lacks some. The profile shows roughly 200,000 clones, roughly 59% of them singletons. This record comes from a study of CD8+ T cells in alopecia areata. The sequence was obtained from a human donor with alopecia areata. Sequencing used CD4+ T cells sorted from blood, obtained at week 0.

CDR3 sequence (DNA): TGTGCCAGCAGCTTAGACCCAATTCCCTACGAGCAGTACTTC. It yields the protein CASSLDPIPYEQYF. The chain joins TRBV7-2 to TRBJ2-7; D gene unclear. The V end lost 1 base, the J end lost 2 bases, and 9 bases lay between the germline ends. The length of the CDR3 is 14 residues. The germline V gene has CDR1 SGHTA and CDR2 FQGNSA.